The entry below describes one TCR beta chain. The antigen is unknown. This record belongs to a study of T cell repertoires and HLA-DP antigens. Study in general: Transduced HeLa cells presented HLA-DP to CD4+ T cells.

Amplification used primers for 54 TRBV and 13 TRBJ segments. TCRdb keeps only in-frame clones here, not all; method: immunoSEQ multiplex PCR. The repertoire has roughly 120,000 clones, 85% to 95% of them found once; the top ten carry around 0.25%. Study-level findings and limits: Sorted CD137+ cells had clonality roughly 0.41 against both alloantigens, versus around 0.04 pre-culture.

This CDR3 has 15 amino acids. With 0 bases clipped from V and 8 bases from J, the junction kept 7 bases outside the gene matches. Germline V gives CDR1 SGHAT, CDR2 FQNNGV. This rearrangement joins TRBV11-2 to TRBJ1-2; 9 bases match TRBD1. This TCR was recovered from a woman under 30 in good health and CMV-seronegative. The sequencing sample was made of CD4+ T cells from PBMCs. CDR3 amino acids: CASSLDPRDREGYTF. CDR3 sequence (DNA): TGTGCCAGCAGCTTAGATCCTCGGGACAGGGAAGGCTACACCTTC.